This T cell receptor (beta chain) emerged from a study of regulatory T cells in long-lasting Graves disease. Through Arm-PCR of CDR3 regions and iRepertoire HTBI primers, TCR beta libraries were built. TCRdb reprocessed the multiplex PCR reads via MiXCR and lists one record per CDR3 protein. The table records fewer than 450,000 distinct CDR3 sequences, roughly 15% of them present only once. Germline CDR1 reads SGHAT; CDR2 reads FQNNGV. Trimming removed 4 bases from V and 2 bases from J, with 5 bases in between. The CDR3 extends over 12 amino acids. This clonotype has ten or more counts. Time point here: newly diagnosed GD, antithyroid drugs for less than 3 months. PBMCs provided the RNA from which the TCR library was made. Blood from the periphery, nine milliliters in all, was drawn into EDTA tubes. The data were also submitted as part of a second study, on T cells in Graves' hyperthyroidism and ophthalmopathy.

V is TRBV11-2 and J is TRBJ2-5; D is unclear. This TCR came from a woman in her forties with Graves disease. The specimen was peripheral blood mononuclear cells (PBMCs), collected at new diagnosis, from a patient treated with antithyroid drugs. The CDR3 here is CASSYTQETQYF. In nucleotides, the CDR3 is TGTGCCAGCAGCTATACACAAGAGACCCAGTACTTC.